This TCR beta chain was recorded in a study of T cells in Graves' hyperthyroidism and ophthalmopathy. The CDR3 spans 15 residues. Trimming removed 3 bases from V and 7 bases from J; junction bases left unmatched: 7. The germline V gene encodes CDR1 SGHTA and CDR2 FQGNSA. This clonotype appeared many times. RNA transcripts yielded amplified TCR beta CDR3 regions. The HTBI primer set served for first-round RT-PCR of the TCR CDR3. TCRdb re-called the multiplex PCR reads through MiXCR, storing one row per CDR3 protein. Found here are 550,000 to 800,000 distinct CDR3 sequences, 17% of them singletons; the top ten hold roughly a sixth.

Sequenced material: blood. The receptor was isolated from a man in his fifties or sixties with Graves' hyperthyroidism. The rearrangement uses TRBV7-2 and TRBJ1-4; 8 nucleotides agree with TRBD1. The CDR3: CASSFSGGSGEKLFF. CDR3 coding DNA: TGTGCCAGCAGCTTCTCAGGGGGCTCCGGTGAAAAACTGTTTTTT.